The 28 T cell receptor beta chains reported below all come from one sample, sequenced in a study of CD8 T cells in ankylosing spondylitis. TCRdb re-derived calls from the 5' RACE reads in MiXCR, one entry per CDR3 protein. The sample carries hundreds of thousands of distinct CDR3 sequences, around 20% recorded once. Sample: blood, either unsorted or a sorted T cell fraction (not recorded which). The receptors were gathered from a female donor with ankylosing spondylitis or in good health (not recorded which).

J is TRBJ1-6 and V is TRBV20-1; D unclear. This CDR3 has 14 residues. Germline loops: CDR1 DFQATT, CDR2 SNEGSKA (reference sequence). V lost 4 bases and J lost 6, with 13 bases in between. CDR3 protein: CSAIVTWGNSPLHF. In DNA form, the CDR3 reads TGCAGTGCTATAGTAACCTGGGGTAATTCACCCCTCCACTTT.

The gene calls are TRBV2 and TRBJ2-2, with TRBD1 matching 7 bases. After removal of 2 bases from V and 2 bases from J, the junction contained 5 bases not matched to a gene. The CDR3 has 16 residues. CDR1 is SNHLY, CDR2 FYNNEI, per germline. The CDR3 region is CASSERAGGNTGELFF. CDR3 DNA: TGTGCCAGCAGTGAAAGGGCAGGGGGTAACACCGGGGAGCTGTTTTTT.

This clonotype appeared a few times. The CDR3 spells CASRLRAGVNTEAFF. CDR3 coding DNA: TGCGCCAGCAGATTGCGGGCAGGGGTAAACACTGAAGCTTTCTTT. The rearrangement joins TRBV5-1 to TRBJ1-1; a weak D match, TRBD1 (6 bases). The length of the CDR3 is 15 residues. Deletions cut 5 bases from V and 2 bases from J, with 16 bases between. CDR1 and CDR2 (germline): SGHRS, YFSETQ.

The V call is TRBV18, the J call TRBJ2-7, with 7 bases lining up with TRBD2. Germline lookup yields CDR1 KGHSH and CDR2 LQKENI. The junction had 4 bases not matched to a gene; V was cut back by 3 bases and J by 5 bases. CDR3 length equals 13 residues. The CDR3 DNA reads as TGTGCCAGCTCACCGGGGGGGACCGACGAGCAGTACTTC. It is translated as CASSPGGTDEQYF.

This clonotype was counted between two and nine times. J is TRBJ2-7 and V is TRBV6-2 or TRBV6-3, with 8 bases aligning to TRBD1. The V gene's germline CDR1 is MNHEY and CDR2 SVGEGT. The V gene end was trimmed by 7 bases and the J gene end by 6 bases; junction bases not matched to a gene: 11. The CDR3 runs to 14 residues. As DNA, the CDR3 is TGTGCCAGCACCTATCCCGGGACAGGAGGCGAGCAGTACTTC. The encoded protein is CASTYPGTGGEQYF.

This clonotype has a count of ten or more. The V and J genes are TRBV12-3 or TRBV12-4 and TRBJ2-2; 11 nucleotides align to TRBD2. The CDR3 loop spans 15 amino acids. Germline trimming cut 5 bases from V and 6 bases from J; bases unmatched to any gene: 5. CDR3 loop: CASSQLAGVSGELFF. Here the CDR3 DNA reads TGTGCCAGCAGTCAACTAGCGGGAGTATCCGGGGAGCTGTTTTTT.

This clonotype was counted ten times or more. The V gene is TRBV5-1, the J gene TRBJ2-5; possibly TRBD1 for D (6 bases). The germline gives CDR1 SGHRS, CDR2 YFSETQ. The CDR3 is 15 amino acids. Trimming stripped 0 bases from V and 2 bases from J, with 11 bases between. The CDR3 region has the DNA TGCGCCAGCAGCTTGGAAGTAACAGGGCAAGAGACCCAGTACTTC. Protein: CASSLEVTGQETQYF.

This clonotype was counted between two and nine times. The gene calls are TRBV11-3 and TRBJ2-1; possible D gene TRBD2, 7 bases. This CDR3 is 14 amino acids long. V lost 5 bases and J 2 bases, leaving 10 bases between the germline ends. The germline V gene has CDR1 SGHNT and CDR2 YENEEA. The DNA of the CDR3 is TGTGCCAGCAGCCGCGGGGGCACCTACAATGAGCAGTTCTTC. It is translated as CASSRGGTYNEQFF.

This clonotype was recorded a few times. V gene TRBV29-1 combines with J gene TRBJ1-4; D gene ambiguous. Germline values: CDR1 SQVTM, CDR2 ANQGSEA. V lost 5 bases, J lost 5 bases, and 6 bases lay in between. This CDR3 is built from 11 residues. DNA of the CDR3: TGCAGCGTTATTCTGAATGAAAAACTGTTTTTT. This codes for CSVILNEKLFF.

This clonotype showed up just once. The chain carries TRBV12-3 or TRBV12-4 and TRBJ1-6, with a possible D match to TRBD1 (6 bases). The CDR3 is made up of 17 amino acids. Deletions cut 5 bases from V and 0 bases from J, with 14 bases between. The CDR3 protein is CASSPQRGSSYNSPLHF. CDR3 in DNA: TGTGCCAGCAGTCCCCAAAGGGGGAGCTCCTATAATTCACCCCTCCACTTT.

This sequence joins TRBV15 and TRBJ2-1; D gene ambiguous. Germline V gene sequence: CDR1 LNHNV, CDR2 YYDKDF (reference sequence). CDR3 length: 14 residues. V was shortened by 5 bases and J by 6 bases, with 14 bases between the two germline ends. In DNA form, the CDR3 reads TGTGCCACCAGCGGAGTAAGTTTTATCAATGAGCAGTTCTTC. Its protein is CATSGVSFINEQFF.

This clonotype was counted ten times or more. The chain is built from TRBV24-1 and TRBJ2-1, with TRBD2 identical over 12 bases. The CDR3 is 15 amino acids. The germline V gene has CDR1 KGHDR and CDR2 SFDVKD. After removal of 9 bases from V and 5 bases from J, the junction contained 7 bases not matched to a gene. The CDR3 spells CATGTSGRINNEQFF. CDR3 bases: TGTGCCACCGGTACTAGCGGGAGGATAAACAATGAGCAGTTCTTC.

This clonotype was seen many times. This CDR3 reads CSVEGDSGYEQYF. The CDR3 coding sequence is TGCAGCGTTGAAGGGGATAGCGGCTACGAGCAGTACTTC. V usage is TRBV29-1 and J usage is TRBJ2-7; weak D call: TRBD2 (6 bases). From germline, CDR1 is SQVTM and CDR2 ANQGSEA. The CDR3 is 13 amino acids. Trimming pared 1 base from V and 3 bases from J, leaving 10 bases between.

This clonotype was observed a handful of times. V usage is TRBV9 and J usage is TRBJ2-3; TRBD2 aligns across 13 bases. Losses at the gene ends were 4 bases for V and 4 bases for J; bases not matched to a gene: 3. This CDR3 contains 15 residues. Germline CDR1 is SGDLS and CDR2 is YYNGEE. The CDR3 DNA follows: TGTGCCAGCAGCCGGGGACTAGCGGGGTCAGATACGCAGTATTTT. This encodes CASSRGLAGSDTQYF.

CDR3 residues: CASSPHRGRNTEAFF. As DNA, the CDR3 is TGCGCCAGCAGCCCACACAGGGGGCGAAACACTGAAGCTTTCTTT. V gene TRBV4-3 combines with J gene TRBJ1-1, with 9 bases matching TRBD1. Trimming took 4 bases from V and 2 from J; bases not matched to a gene: 5. The CDR3 runs to 15 residues. Germline V gene sequence: CDR1 LGHNA, CDR2 YSLEER.

This clonotype was detected many times. V is TRBV6-1 and J is TRBJ2-1; 10 bases are shared with TRBD2. Germline CDR1 reads MNHNS; CDR2 reads SASEGT. Unmatched junction bases numbered 14, after V lost 3 bases and J lost 9 bases. The CDR3 runs to 17 residues. The CDR3 sequence: CASSDAPRLAGAGEQFF. In DNA, the CDR3 is TGTGCCAGCAGTGACGCCCCCCGTCTAGCGGGAGCTGGTGAGCAGTTCTTC.

CDR3 in amino acids: CASSLSDRGRGETQYF. The CDR3 nucleotides are TGTGCCAGCAGTTTGTCTGACAGGGGAAGGGGGGAGACCCAGTACTTC. The gene calls are TRBV27 and TRBJ2-5; 8 nucleotides match TRBD1. Germline V CDR1 and CDR2: MNHEY, SMNVEV (reference sequence). Germline trimming cut 3 bases from V and 5 bases from J; bases unmatched to any gene: 11. The CDR3 extends over 16 amino acids.

This chain links TRBV10-3 with TRBJ1-2; D might be TRBD1 (5 bases). The germline CDR1 and CDR2 sequences are ENHRY and SYGVKD. CDR3 length: 15 amino acids. Between the trimmed V and J ends, which lost 4 bases and 1 base, there was a span of 13 bases. This chain's CDR3 is CAISGAPGSNYGYTF. As DNA, the CDR3 is TGTGCCATCAGTGGGGCCCCAGGGAGTAACTATGGCTACACCTTC.

This clonotype was picked up a small number of times. This chain uses TRBV4-1 with TRBJ2-7; 8 bases agree with TRBD1. CDR3 size: 12 residues. Trimming removed 6 bases from V and 4 bases from J; junction bases left unmatched: 2. Germline V CDR1 and CDR2: MGHRA, YSYEKL. The CDR3 protein is CASSGQGYEQYF. In DNA form, the CDR3 reads TGCGCCAGCAGTGGACAGGGATACGAGCAGTACTTC.

The chain joins TRBV7-2 to TRBJ1-2, with D hard to call. Germline V CDR1 and CDR2: SGHTA, FQGNSA. The CDR3 loop spans 12 amino acids. V was trimmed by 5 bases and J by 7 bases, leaving 11 bases between them. CDR3 in DNA: TGTGCCAGCAGCCACCCCCGGAGTGGCTACACCTTC. Translated, it gives CASSHPRSGYTF.

This clonotype showed up just a few times. This chain uses TRBV7-8 with TRBJ2-7, with D perhaps TRBD2 (5 bases). The CDR3 covers 15 residues. Germline CDR1 SGHVS, CDR2 FQNEAQ. V was clipped by 2 bases and J by 2 bases, with 13 bases between them. DNA of the CDR3: TGTGCCAGCAGCTTAACGTGGGAGCCAGCCTACGAGCAGTACTTC. This encodes CASSLTWEPAYEQYF.

The CDR3 spells CASSLVWGTGSGNEQFF. CDR3 bases: TGTGCCAGCAGCTTAGTTTGGGGGACAGGGTCGGGGAATGAGCAGTTCTTC. This chain links TRBV7-6 with TRBJ2-1; 9 nucleotides align to TRBD1. Unmatched junction bases numbered 11, after V lost 1 base and J lost 7 bases. Germline V gives CDR1 SGHVS, CDR2 FNYEAQ. The CDR3 runs to 17 residues.

This clonotype has a handful of counts. The chain employs TRBV6-5 and TRBJ1-1, with D unclear. The CDR3 is 14 amino acids. V was cut by 5 bases and J by 4 bases, with 14 bases left in between. The germline gives CDR1 MNHEY, CDR2 SVGAGI. CDR3: CASSRVGRTTEAFF. CDR3 sequence (DNA): TGTGCCAGCAGTCGAGTTGGACGGACCACTGAAGCTTTCTTT.

This clonotype was detected a few times. The chain couples TRBV6-1 to TRBJ2-1; TRBD2 aligns across 10 bases. Germline CDR1 reads MNHNS; CDR2 reads SASEGT. CDR3 length equals 15 residues. V was pared by 6 bases and J by 7 bases, with 9 bases of the junction left unmatched. In nucleotides, the CDR3 is TGTGCCAGCAGCCCTCTAGCGGGAGCTTTTAATGAGCAGTTCTTC. Translated, it gives CASSPLAGAFNEQFF.

The genes are TRBV14 and TRBJ1-1; D remains unclear. This CDR3 comprises 13 residues. Germline V gene sequence: CDR1 SGHDN, CDR2 FVKESK. Trimming cost V 4 bases and J 4 bases, with 10 bases left between them. CDR3 bases: TGTGCCAGCAGCCTTCAACGGGGCACTGAAGCTTTCTTT. Protein product: CASSLQRGTEAFF.

This rearrangement joins TRBV7-2 to TRBJ2-5; D unclear. The CDR3 contains 13 residues. Trimming shortened V by 2 bases and J by 2 bases, and 6 bases separated the two germline ends. The germline gives CDR1 SGHTA, CDR2 FQGNSA. DNA for the CDR3: TGTGCCAGCAGCTTACACCCGCAAGAGACCCAGTACTTC. Amino acid sequence: CASSLHPQETQYF.

The chain combines TRBV20-1 with TRBJ2-1; 7 nucleotides line up with TRBD2. The CDR3 spans 15 residues. Germline CDR1 reads DFQATT; CDR2 reads SNEGSKA (reference sequence). V dropped 0 bases and J dropped 2; count of bases not matched to a gene: 4. Here the CDR3 reads CSARENSGPYNEQFF. For the CDR3, the DNA is TGCAGTGCTAGAGAGAATAGCGGGCCCTACAATGAGCAGTTCTTC.

There are a few counts of this clonotype. V gene TRBV18 combines with J gene TRBJ1-2; maybe TRBD1 (6 bases). In germline, CDR1 is KGHSH, CDR2 LQKENI. Between the trimmed V and J ends, which lost 5 bases and 2 bases, there was a span of 15 bases. The CDR3 sequence is 15 residues long. CDR3: CASSTTGTGNYGYTF. The CDR3 nucleotides read TGTGCCAGCTCAACAACAGGGACGGGCAACTATGGCTACACCTTC. The full variable domain, rest sourced from reference TRBV18 and TRBJ1-2, is NAGVMQNPRHLVRRRGQEARLRCSPMKGHSHVYWYRQLPEEGLKFMVYLQKENIIDESGMPKERFSAEFPKEGPSILRIQQVVRGDSAAYFCASSTTGTGNYGYTFGSGTRLTVV.